Listed below are T cell receptor beta chains from one sample, sequenced in a study of CD8+ T cells in alopecia areata. Clones were sequenced by immunoSEQ multiplex PCR, and TCRdb holds only the in-frame ones, with some missing. The sample gives around 140,000 clones, around 86% of which show up once; more than 13% is in the top ten. Material: CD8+ T cells sorted from blood, obtained at week 0. The receptor set was obtained from a human donor with alopecia areata. CDR3s include the opening cysteine and the closing phenylalanine or tryptophan. The order of the fields is J gene, D gene, V gene, clone size, CDR3 DNA, CDR3 protein. A D gene is named only where the DNA matches it firmly. Clone sizes are given selectively: once, few, many, or a class where the clone is expanded.

TRBJ2-2 | . | TRBV29-1 | . | TGCAGCGTTGAAGCGCCTAGCGAAACTGGGGAGCTGTTTTTT | CSVEAPSETGELFF
TRBJ2-2 | . | TRBV2 | . | TGTGCCAGCAGGGAAGGGGAGCTGTTTTTT | CASREGELFF
TRBJ2-1 | . | TRBV6-5 | . | TGTGCCAGCAGTTACTCGAAAAGCTCCTACAATGAGCAGTTCTTC | CASSYSKSSYNEQFF
TRBJ2-5 | . | TRBV7-9 | . | TGTGCCAGCAGCTTATTCGGGCAAGAGACCCAGTACTTC | CASSLFGQETQYF
TRBJ2-7 | . | TRBV29-1 | once | TGCAGCGTTGAAGACCCATCCAAGGGGGGTCCCTACGAGCAGTACTTC | CSVEDPSKGGPYEQYF
TRBJ2-7 | . | TRBV11-2 | . | TGTGCCAGCAGCTTATTATCCTCCTACGAGCAGTACTTC | CASSLLSSYEQYF
TRBJ2-2 | TRBD1 | TRBV4-1 | few | TGCGCCAGCAGCCAAGACAGGGGGCTCGCCGGGGAGCTGTTTTTT | CASSQDRGLAGELFF
TRBJ2-3 | . | TRBV6-1 | . | TGTGCCAGCAGTGAAGCGCCAGGGGCCACAGATACGCAGTATTTT | CASSEAPGATDTQYF
TRBJ2-7 | TRBD2 | TRBV29-1 | . | TGCAGCGTTGTCTGGGGAGGGTCCTACGAGCAGTACTTC | CSVVWGGSYEQYF
TRBJ2-7 | TRBD2 | TRBV7-9 | . | TGTGCCAGCAGCTTGAGCGGGAGGGCCTACGAGCAGTACTTC | CASSLSGRAYEQYF
TRBJ2-1 | . | TRBV25-1 | . | TGTGCCAGCAGTGAATATCAGGGTAACAATGAGCAGTTCTTC | CASSEYQGNNEQFF
TRBJ1-1 | TRBD1 | TRBV25-1 | . | TGTGCCAGCAGTCTTACAGGGGGAAGCACTGAAGCTTTCTTT | CASSLTGGSTEAFF
TRBJ2-7 | TRBD2 | TRBV7-6 | . | TGTGCCAGCAGCTGCACTAGCGGGGCGTCCTTC | CASSCTSGASF
TRBJ1-2 | . | TRBV5-4 | . | TGTGCCAGCAGCTTGGTAGCTGCGGATAATGGCTACACCTTC | CASSLVAADNGYTF
TRBJ2-3 | . | TRBV7-9 | . | TGTGCCAGCAGCCGCGGGGATACGCAGTATTTT | CASSRGDTQYF
TRBJ2-1 | . | TRBV25-1 | . | TGTGCCAGCACTCAAAGCGGGGAGCAGTTCTTC | CASTQSGEQFF
TRBJ1-2 | . | TRBV30 | . | TGTGCCTGGAGCGCGACGGGCTATGGCTACACCTTC | CAWSATGYGYTF
TRBJ2-1 | . | TRBV27 | once | TGTGCCAGCAGTTCCTCAGCGAGCTCCTACAATGAGCAGTTCTTC | CASSSSASSYNEQFF
TRBJ2-2 | TRBD1 | TRBV6-4 | once | TGTGCCAGCAGTGCAAGGACAGGGAACACCGGGGAGCTGTTTTTT | CASSARTGNTGELFF
TRBJ2-5 | TRBD1 | TRBV14 | . | TGTGCCAGCAGCCCCCGGGACAGCTACCAAGAGACCCAGTACTTC | CASSPRDSYQETQYF
TRBJ2-1 | . | TRBV5-6 | . | TGTGCCAGCAGCTTCAGGGGGGCCCACAATGAGCAGTTCTTC | CASSFRGAHNEQFF
TRBJ2-7 | TRBD1 | TRBV19 | . | TGTGCCAGTAGTAATGGGACAGGGGAAGACTCCTACGAGCAGTACTTC | CASSNGTGEDSYEQYF
TRBJ2-5 | . | TRBV7-3 | once | TGTGCCAGCAGCCCCGTCCGGGGCGTACAAGAGACCCAGTACTTC | CASSPVRGVQETQYF
TRBJ2-2 | TRBD2 | TRBV19 | . | TGTGCCAGCCGGACTAGCGGGAGTACCGGGGAGCTGTTTTTT | CASRTSGSTGELFF
TRBJ1-2 | TRBD1 | TRBV29-1 | . | TGCAGCGTTATGGGGACAGGGAGAGACTATGGCTACACCTTC | CSVMGTGRDYGYTF
TRBJ1-2 | . | TRBV9 | . | TGTGCCAGCAGGAGTCCGTATGGCTACACCTTC | CASRSPYGYTF
TRBJ2-7 | . | TRBV19 | . | TGTGCCAGTAGTTCCGCCGGGACCGCCTACGAGCAGTACTTC | CASSSAGTAYEQYF
TRBJ1-2 | TRBD1 | TRBV12-5 | . | TGTGCTAGTGGCGGACAGGGGGCGAAGTCTAACTATGGCTACACCTTC | CASGGQGAKSNYGYTF
TRBJ1-5 | . | TRBV7-9 | . | TGTGCCAGCAGCTTAGCGGTCGATCAGCCCCAGCATTTT | CASSLAVDQPQHF
TRBJ2-2 | . | TRBV27 | . | TGTGCCAGCAGTCCATTTAACACCGGGGAGCTGTTTTTT | CASSPFNTGELFF
TRBJ1-5 | . | TRBV2 | . | TGTGCCAGCGGAGACGGGGATAGCAATCAGCCCCAGCATTTT | CASGDGDSNQPQHF
TRBJ1-1 | . | TRBV6-1 | once | TGTGCCAGCAGTTTAGGCCCCACTGAAGCTTTCTTT | CASSLGPTEAFF
TRBJ2-1 | . | TRBV9 | few | TGTGCCAGCAGCGTAGTCGACAGCTTGAATGAGCAGTTCTTC | CASSVVDSLNEQFF
TRBJ2-3 | TRBD2 | TRBV5-1 | . | TGCGCCAGCAGCTTGGCCGGGGGGGCGCGAGATACGCAGTATTTT | CASSLAGGARDTQYF
TRBJ2-5 | . | TRBV14 | . | TGTGCCAGCAGCCAAGATCTAAAGCGGCTACAAGAGACCCAGTACTTC | CASSQDLKRLQETQYF
TRBJ2-6 | . | TRBV27 | . | TGTGCCAGCAGTCTACAGGGTACTGGGGCCAACGTCCTGACTTTC | CASSLQGTGANVLTF
TRBJ2-7 | . | TRBV27 | few | TGTGCCAGCAGTTTATCGTGGCCCGCTTACGAGCAGTACTTC | CASSLSWPAYEQYF
TRBJ2-1 | TRBD2 | TRBV27 | . | TGTGCCTGCAGACTAGCGGGATCACCTGGCGAGCAGTTCTTC | CACRLAGSPGEQFF
TRBJ2-3 | TRBD1 | TRBV14 | . | TGTGCCAGCAGCCCTTTGGACAGGGTACGCACAGATACGCAGTATTTT | CASSPLDRVRTDTQYF
TRBJ2-7 | TRBD1 | TRBV27 | few | TGTGCCAGCAGTTTATGGATGGATGGACAGGTCCATTGGGAGCAGTACTTC | CASSLWMDGQVHWEQYF
TRBJ2-5 | TRBD1 | TRBV6-5 | . | TGTGCCAGCGGGGGGACAGGGGACCAGTACTTC | CASGGTGDQYF
TRBJ2-2 | TRBD2 | TRBV2 | . | TGTGCCAGCAGTCCCTTTATAGCGGGAGGGCTCGGTACCGGGGAGCTGTTTTTT | CASSPFIAGGLGTGELFF
TRBJ1-2 | . | TRBV5-4 | . | TGTGCCAGCACTGGGGACGGGAACTATGGCTACACCTTC | CASTGDGNYGYTF
TRBJ1-1 | . | TRBV4-1 | . | TGCGCCAGCAGCCAACCCCCACAGGGCACTGAAGCTTTCTTT | CASSQPPQGTEAFF
TRBJ2-3 | TRBD2 | TRBV5-4 | few | TGTGCCAGCAGCTCCGCTAGCGGGGGGGCCGGAGATACGCAGTATTTT | CASSSASGGAGDTQYF
TRBJ2-7 | TRBD1 | TRBV29-1 | few | TGCAGCGTCTCTATTCCAGGGGGCAACTACGAGCAGTACTTC | CSVSIPGGNYEQYF
TRBJ1-1 | . | TRBV15 | . | TGTGCCACCAGCAGAGTGCCGGCGACCACTGAAGCTTTCTTT | CATSRVPATTEAFF
TRBJ2-7 | . | TRBV5-4 | . | TGTGCCAGCAGCTTGGGCCGCGGGGGCGCCGCCGTCGAGCAGTACTTC | CASSLGRGGAAVEQYF
TRBJ2-7 | . | TRBV6-5 | . | TGTGCCAGCAGTTATGGGGCAGGGGACATGCCCTACGAGCAGTACTTC | CASSYGAGDMPYEQYF